These 19 T cell receptor beta chains were all obtained from the same sample, sequenced in a study of CXCR3-negative and CXCR3-positive naive CD8 T cells. Study outcomes and limitations: More hydrophobic TRB CDR3s occurred in CXCR3-positive than in CXCR3-negative naive cells.

Researchers prepared the TRB cDNA libraries using 5' RACE with UMI labels. TCRdb re-analyzed the 5' RACE reads; it lists each CDR3 protein once, without DNA. The sample table includes approximately 140,000 distinct CDR3 sequences. Which antigens these TCRs recognize remains unknown. Sequencing was performed on naive CXCR3+ CD8+ T cells from blood. The subset denotes: CD45RO-CCR7+CD27+CD95- naive CD8+ T cells expressing CXCR3 (TNR3+). The receptors stem from a human donor in good health. Some clones in this sample may be carry-over from other donors' samples.

This rearrangement joins TRBV29-1 to TRBJ1-2; TCRdb's D call of TRBD1 is untestable without DNA. The CDR3 extends over 13 amino acids. Germline V lookup: CDR1 SQVTM, CDR2 ANQGSEA. The CDR3 sequence: CSVTGYGRYGYTF.

This chain uses TRBV30 with TRBJ1-6; TCRdb proposes TRBD1, but this gene call is untestable without DNA. There are 12 residues in the CDR3. Germline V gene lookup returns CDR1 GTSNPN and CDR2 SVGIG (reference sequence). The CDR3 here is CAWSQGDGALHF.

J is TRBJ2-7 and V is TRBV29-1; there is no DNA to check the TCRdb D call of TRBD2. The CDR3 consists of 15 residues. Germline CDR1 and CDR2: SQVTM and ANQGSEA. The chain's CDR3 is CSVAGTSGSLYEQYF.

The rearrangement links TRBV12-3 or TRBV12-4 to TRBJ2-1; TCRdb's D call, TRBD2, is unchecked because there is no DNA. The CDR3 covers 14 residues. The CDR3 reads CASRLSGGYNEQFF.

This sequence joins TRBV4-3 and TRBJ2-3; without DNA, the TCRdb call of TRBD1 cannot be checked. The CDR3 extends over 13 amino acids. CDR1 is LGHNA and CDR2 is YSLEER in the germline V gene. This CDR3 reads CASSTGGTDTQYF.

The genes are TRBV9 and TRBJ2-1; with no DNA, the TCRdb D assignment of TRBD1 cannot be verified. CDR3 length: 16 amino acids. Germline assignment: CDR1 SGDLS and CDR2 YYNGEE. CDR3 sequence reads: CASSANRKISVHEQFF.

The V and J genes are TRBV5-1 and TRBJ2-7; as DNA is missing, the TRBD1 call by TCRdb cannot be tested. CDR3 size: 14 residues. Germline loops: CDR1 SGHRS, CDR2 YFSETQ. CDR3 loop: CASNPAPSYYEQYF.

V gene TRBV30 combines with J gene TRBJ1-1; TCRdb's D gene call, TRBD1, goes unchecked for lack of DNA. CDR3 length: 14 residues. CDR1 is GTSNPN, CDR2 SVGIG, per germline (reference sequence). This CDR3 reads CAWRQGFGNTEAFF.

Here the CDR3 reads CASGGLAGDEQYF. The V and J genes are TRBV7-6 and TRBJ2-7; TCRdb lists TRBD2, though no DNA is available to test this call. This CDR3 contains 13 residues. Per germline, CDR1 SGHVS and CDR2 FNYEAQ.

V gene TRBV3-1 combines with J gene TRBJ2-5. Germline lookup yields CDR1 LGHDT and CDR2 YNNKEL (reference sequence). This CDR3 has 15 residues. The CDR3 protein is CASSQDLGVLQTQYF.

The genes are TRBV29-1 and TRBJ2-1; the TCRdb D gene call, TRBD1, has no DNA to confirm it. The CDR3 loop spans 13 amino acids. Looked up from germline, CDR1 is SQVTM and CDR2 is ANQGSEA. The CDR3 protein is CSGKGQGLHEQFF.

The chain uses TRBV6-5 and TRBJ2-5; the D call from TCRdb, TRBD2, cannot be confirmed without DNA. Germline V gene sequence: CDR1 MNHEY, CDR2 SVGAGI. The CDR3 is made up of 15 amino acids. The CDR3 protein is CASSFTSGNQETQYF.

The rearrangement links TRBV5-1 to TRBJ1-1; the TRBD1 assignment by TCRdb is unverifiable without DNA. Germline CDR1 is SGHRS and CDR2 is YFSETQ. The CDR3 contains 21 residues. The CDR3 here is CASSLGASIVVGGVMNTEAFF. Combining the CDR3 with reference TRBV5-1 and TRBJ1-1 gives the whole variable domain KAGVTQTPRYLIKTRGQQVTLSCSPISGHRSVSWYQQTPGQGLQFLFEYFSETQRNKGNFPGRFSGRQFSNSRSEMNVSTLELGDSALYLCASSLGASIVVGGVMNTEAFFGQGTRLTVV.

The chain has TRBV28 and TRBJ2-1; TCRdb returns TRBD1, unconfirmable since there is no DNA. CDR3 size: 16 residues. Per germline, CDR1 MDHEN and CDR2 SYDVKM. CDR3: CASSLEGAGGLNEQFF.

V usage is TRBV5-1 and J usage is TRBJ2-3. CDR3 length: 17 amino acids. The germline gives CDR1 SGHRS, CDR2 YFSETQ. The CDR3 spells CASSFWPENLGGDTQYF.

This rearrangement joins TRBV27 to TRBJ1-1; with no DNA, the TCRdb D assignment of TRBD1 cannot be verified. Germline CDR1 reads MNHEY; CDR2 reads SMNVEV (reference sequence). This CDR3 contains 12 residues. The CDR3 region is CASSLSPGEAFF.

V usage is TRBV27 and J usage is TRBJ1-1. The CDR3 runs to 14 residues. The V gene's germline CDR1 is MNHEY and CDR2 SMNVEV (reference sequence). This CDR3 reads CASSLAGQATEAFF.

The rearrangement links TRBV11-1 to TRBJ2-7; TCRdb selects TRBD1, and the lack of DNA leaves this call unchecked. The CDR3 totals 16 residues. CDR1 is SGHAT and CDR2 is FQDESV in the germline V gene (reference sequence). CDR3 loop: CASSLYDRVASYEQYF. The variable domain in full, with the rest retrieved from reference TRBV11-1 and TRBJ2-7, is EAEVAQSPRYKITEKSQAVAFWCDPISGHATLYWYRQILGQGPELLVQFQDESVVDDSQLPKDRFSAERLKGVDSTLKIQPAELGDSAMYLCASSLYDRVASYEQYFGPGTRLTVT.

The genes are TRBV20-1 and TRBJ2-7. This CDR3 has 17 amino acids. Germline V gives CDR1 DFQATT, CDR2 SNEGSKA (reference sequence). The chain's CDR3 is CSPIIFDADRGSYEQYF.